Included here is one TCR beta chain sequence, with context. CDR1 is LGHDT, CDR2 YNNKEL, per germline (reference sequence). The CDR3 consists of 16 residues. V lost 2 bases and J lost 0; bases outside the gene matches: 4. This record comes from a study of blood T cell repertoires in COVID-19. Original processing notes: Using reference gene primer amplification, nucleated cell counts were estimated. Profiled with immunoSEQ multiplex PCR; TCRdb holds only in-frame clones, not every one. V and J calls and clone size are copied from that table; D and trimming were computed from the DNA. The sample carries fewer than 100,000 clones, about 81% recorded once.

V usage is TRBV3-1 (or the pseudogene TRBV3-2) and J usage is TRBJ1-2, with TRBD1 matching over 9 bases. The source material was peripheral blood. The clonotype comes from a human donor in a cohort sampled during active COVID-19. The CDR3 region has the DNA TGTGCCAGCAGCCAACCCGGGACAGGGACTAACTATGGCTACACCTTC. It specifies CASSQPGTGTNYGYTF.